The 29 T cell receptor beta chains given below trace back to one sample, sequenced in a study. TCRdb reprocessed the 5' RACE reads via MiXCR and lists one record per CDR3 protein. The repertoire holds roughly 39,000 distinct CDR3 sequences, with 18% as singletons. The sequenced sample was naive CD4+ T cells sorted from a lymph node. Indicated subset: naive CD4+ T cells, CD4+CD45RA+CD25-. These receptors originate from a female donor with breast cancer.

This clonotype has just a few counts. The rearrangement links TRBV5-1 to TRBJ2-2; D unclear. CDR3 size: 15 residues. V lost 4 bases and J lost 3, with 13 bases in between. Germline V gene lookup returns CDR1 SGHRS and CDR2 YFSETQ. CDR3 sequence (DNA): TGCGCCAGCAGCGCCGACCTCAGTCACACCGGGGAGCTGTTTTTT. Translation: CASSADLSHTGELFF.

This clonotype was recorded many times. The chain links TRBV20-1 to TRBJ2-3, with 8 bases lining up with TRBD2. This CDR3 has 15 amino acids. Germline CDR1 is DFQATT and CDR2 is SNEGSKA (reference sequence). V gave up 5 bases and J gave up 6 bases; unmatched junction bases: 13. The CDR3 region has the DNA TGCAGTGCTCCTATGGCCAGCGGGAGCGCGGATACGCAGTATTTT. Amino acid sequence: CSAPMASGSADTQYF.

V usage is TRBV5-1 and J usage is TRBJ2-1; 10 positions match TRBD1. The V segment lost 6 bases and the J segment 0 bases; nucleotides outside the gene matches: 3. This CDR3 contains 15 residues. The V gene's germline CDR1 is SGHRS and CDR2 YFSETQ. CDR3 sequence reads: CASKRTGGSYNEQFF. The CDR3 bases are TGCGCCAGCAAAAGGACAGGGGGCTCCTACAATGAGCAGTTCTTC.

As to this clonotype: Germline and junction disagree at one end, which may indicate a read error. V usage is TRBV5-1 and J usage is TRBJ2-2; weak D call: TRBD2 (5 bases). The CDR3 is 15 residues long. CDR1 and CDR2 from the germline V gene are SGHRS and YFSETQ. DNA of the CDR3: TGCGCCAGCAGCTTGGCAGCCGAGGGTACCGGGGAGCTGCTTTTT. It encodes CASSLAAEGTGELLF.

This chain links TRBV2 with TRBJ1-1; D is undetermined. V lost 6 bases to trimming and J lost 3 bases, with 14 bases between them. Germline CDR1 SNHLY, CDR2 FYNNEI. This CDR3 comprises 14 residues. CDR3: CASRRGAADTEAFF. The DNA for the CDR3 is TGTGCCAGCAGGCGGGGTGCCGCGGACACTGAAGCTTTCTTT.

J is TRBJ1-2 and V is TRBV5-1, with 12 positions matching TRBD1. Germline lookup yields CDR1 SGHRS and CDR2 YFSETQ. This CDR3 is 16 amino acids long. V lost 2 bases to trimming and J lost 5 bases; unmatched junction nucleotides: 7. The CDR3 DNA follows: TGCGCCAGCAGCTTTCTTTTGGGACAGGGGGCTTATGGCTACACCTTC. This encodes CASSFLLGQGAYGYTF. Full variable domain (rest looked up from reference TRBV5-1 and TRBJ1-2): KAGVTQTPRYLIKTRGQQVTLSCSPISGHRSVSWYQQTPGQGLQFLFEYFSETQRNKGNFPGRFSGRQFSNSRSEMNVSTLELGDSALYLCASSFLLGQGAYGYTFGSGTRLTVV.

V is TRBV5-1 and J is TRBJ2-7; a possible D gene is TRBD1 (5 bases). The germline V gene has CDR1 SGHRS and CDR2 YFSETQ. V lost 0 bases to trimming and J lost 1 base, with 14 bases between them. This CDR3 is 16 amino acids long. The CDR3 region has the DNA TGCGCCAGCAGCTTGGTCCAGGGCAGGGCTTCCTACGAGCAGTACTTC. The encoded protein is CASSLVQGRASYEQYF.

This sequence joins TRBV11-3 and TRBJ2-7; 8 nucleotides align to TRBD1. The CDR3 is 16 residues long. With V trimmed by 0 bases and J by 5 bases, 9 bases remained unmatched. Germline V gives CDR1 SGHNT, CDR2 YENEEA. The CDR3 region is CASSLDGAGGRDEQYF. For the CDR3, the DNA is TGTGCCAGCAGCTTAGATGGGGCAGGGGGCCGGGACGAGCAGTACTTC.

Remarks on this clonotype: Possible read error: a much larger clone is one base away. This chain joins TRBV28 and TRBJ1-5, with TRBD1 as a possible D gene (6 bases). Germline-derived CDR1 and CDR2 are MDHEN and SYDVKM. V was clipped by 5 bases and J by 2 bases, with 22 bases between them. The CDR3 covers 18 residues. The CDR3 spells CASSLPATGRKGNQPQHF. The CDR3 DNA is TGTGCCAGCAGTCTCCCAGCGACAGGAAGAAAGGGCAATCAGCCCCAGCATTTT.

This clonotype showed up just a few times. The chain couples TRBV4-2 to TRBJ1-4; 9 nucleotides agree with TRBD1. Trimming took 6 bases from V and 7 from J; bases not matched to a gene: 9. This CDR3 has 15 amino acids. Germline assignment: CDR1 LGHNA and CDR2 YNFKEQ. The CDR3 loop reads CASRGPGTGSEKLFF. CDR3 bases: TGTGCCAGCAGAGGCCCCGGGACAGGGAGTGAAAAACTGTTTTTT.

This clonotype was counted between two and nine times. CDR3 in amino acids: CASNPVASGRGEQFF. CDR3 DNA sequence: TGTGCCAGCAACCCTGTTGCTAGCGGGAGGGGTGAGCAGTTCTTC. The V gene is TRBV7-8, the J gene TRBJ2-1, with 12 bases identical to TRBD2. V shed 7 bases and J 9 bases; nucleotides not matched to a gene: 10. The CDR3 spans 15 residues. Per the germline V gene, CDR1 is SGHVS and CDR2 is FQNEAQ.

Only a few counts were recorded for this clonotype. This sequence joins TRBV7-6 and TRBJ1-4, with D possibly being TRBD1 (5 bases). CDR1 and CDR2 (germline): SGHVS, FNYEAQ. This CDR3 is built from 15 residues. Trimming shortened V by 1 base and J by 7 bases, and 13 bases separated the two germline ends. CDR3 protein: CASSLVAGPTEKLFF. CDR3 DNA: TGTGCCAGCAGCTTAGTTGCGGGACCGACTGAAAAACTGTTTTTT.

The CDR3 nucleotides are TGCGCCAGCAGCCAACCACTAGCGGGCCGGTTTTCCTACAATGAGCAGTTCTTC. Its protein is CASSQPLAGRFSYNEQFF. The V and J genes are TRBV4-1 and TRBJ2-1; 9 bases are shared with TRBD2. From germline, CDR1 is MGHRA and CDR2 YSYEKL. The CDR3 consists of 18 residues. Trimming at V came to 2 bases and at J to 1 base, leaving 9 bases not matched to a gene.

The table lists this clonotype with many counts. V gene TRBV20-1 combines with J gene TRBJ2-1, with a tentative D call TRBD1 (6 bases). The CDR3 has 17 amino acids. Germline V CDR1 and CDR2: DFQATT, SNEGSKA (reference sequence). Trimming removed 0 bases at V and 0 bases at J, with 15 bases between. CDR3 protein: CSARDQGTESSYNEQFF. CDR3 DNA sequence: TGCAGTGCTAGAGATCAGGGGACGGAGAGCTCCTACAATGAGCAGTTCTTC.

Concerning this clonotype itself: Compared with germline, one end of the junction differs, possibly owing to a read error. The gene calls are TRBV7-9 and TRBJ1-1, with D unresolved. Looked up from germline, CDR1 is SEHNR and CDR2 is FQNEAQ (reference sequence). This CDR3 is built from 13 residues. CDR3 in DNA: TGTGCCAGCAGCTTAGAACGCAGCCACAAAGCTTCCTTT. Translating gives CASSLERSHKASF.

This clonotype was seen repeatedly, ten times or more. The chain employs TRBV6-1 and TRBJ1-6, with D possibly TRBD1 on 6 matching bases. V was pared by 5 bases and J by 9 bases, with 14 bases between. The CDR3 is made up of 14 amino acids. The germline V gene has CDR1 MNHNS and CDR2 SASEGT. CDR3 DNA sequence: TGTGCCAGCAGTCGACAGGTCGCAGGTTCACCCCTCCACTTT. Translating it yields CASSRQVAGSPLHF.

The chain uses TRBV12-3 or TRBV12-4 and TRBJ1-4; a possible D gene is TRBD1 (5 bases). V was cut by 7 bases and J by 3 bases, with 12 bases left in between. This CDR3 contains 14 residues. The CDR3: CASTAGFANEKLFF. CDR3 nucleotides: TGTGCCAGCACCGCAGGGTTTGCTAATGAAAAACTGTTTTTT.

This clonotype was detected only once. This could be a read error, since a much larger clone is one nucleotide away. This sequence joins TRBV5-1 and TRBJ2-7; TRBD2 matches at 9 bases. The germline V gene has CDR1 SGHRS and CDR2 YFSETQ. CDR3 length: 14 amino acids. The V segment lost 4 bases and the J segment 7 bases; nucleotides outside the gene matches: 9. CDR3 sequence reads: CASSVGLATGEQYF. The CDR3 region has the DNA TGCGCCAGCAGCGTTGGACTAGCGACGGGGGAGCAGTACTTC.

This clonotype has a handful of counts. A clone one base away is much larger, so this may be a read error. The V call is TRBV6-5, the J call TRBJ1-1; no clear D gene. V was shortened by 5 bases and J by 1 base, with 8 bases between the two germline ends. Germline V lookup: CDR1 MNHEY, CDR2 SVGAGI. The CDR3 consists of 13 residues. The CDR3 bases are TGTGCCAGCAGTCGGATGGAGAACACTGAAGCTTTCTTT. This sequence encodes CASSRMENTEAFF.

The table lists this clonotype with many counts. The V gene is TRBV6-5, the J gene TRBJ1-1; D is perhaps TRBD1 (5 bases). V lost 2 bases, J lost 1 base, and 5 bases lay in between. CDR1 MNHEY and CDR2 SVGAGI come from the germline V gene. CDR3 length equals 13 residues. The CDR3 DNA sequence: TGTGCCAGCAGTTACAGGGGGAACACTGAAGCTTTCTTT. Translated: CASSYRGNTEAFF.

Worth noting for this clonotype: Given a much more abundant clone one base away, this may be a read error. The chain carries TRBV5-1 and TRBJ1-5, with D unresolved. The CDR3 runs 15 residues. Germline CDR1 and CDR2: SGHRS and YFSETQ. CDR3: CANSLSGGDNQPQHF. In DNA, the CDR3 is TGCGCCAACAGCTTGAGCGGCGGGGACAATCAGCCCCAGCATTTT. Filled out from reference TRBV5-1 and TRBJ1-5, the complete variable domain reads KAGVTQTPRYLIKTRGQQVTLSCSPISGHRSVSWYQQTPGQGLQFLFEYFSETQRNKGNFPGRFSGRQFSNSRSEMNVSTLELGDSALYLCANSLSGGDNQPQHFGDGTRLSIL.

This clonotype turned up a few times. The chain combines TRBV5-1 with TRBJ2-1; D gene uncertain. Germline V CDR1 and CDR2: SGHRS, YFSETQ. CDR3 length: 15 amino acids. V was pared by 3 bases and J by 0 bases, with 10 bases between. This chain's CDR3 is CASSSGTSSYNEQFF. The CDR3 nucleotides read TGCGCCAGCAGCTCTGGCACCAGCTCCTACAATGAGCAGTTCTTC.

This clonotype came up a few times. The rearrangement uses TRBV6-2 or TRBV6-3 and TRBJ1-2; D gene unclear. Germline CDR1 MNHEY, CDR2 SVGEGT. V gave up 3 bases and J gave up 2 bases, with 10 bases separating them. The CDR3 contains 14 residues. The CDR3 region has the DNA TGTGCCAGCAGTTATGACGGAATGAACTATGGCTACACCTTC. It is translated as CASSYDGMNYGYTF.

J is TRBJ2-3 and V is TRBV10-3, with 11 bases lining up with TRBD2. The CDR3 extends over 15 amino acids. V trimming: 10 bases; J trimming: 2 bases; junction bases outside the gene matches: 8. The germline gives CDR1 ENHRY, CDR2 SYGVKD. The CDR3: CATDSGRANTDTQYF. DNA of the CDR3: TGTGCCACCGATAGCGGGAGGGCGAACACAGATACGCAGTATTTT.

The gene calls are TRBV7-2 and TRBJ1-2, with 7 positions matching TRBD1. The germline gives CDR1 SGHTA, CDR2 FQGNSA. The length of the CDR3 is 14 residues. With V trimmed by 5 bases and J by 8 bases, 11 bases remained unmatched. The CDR3 loop is CASSTPGQLWGYTF. CDR3 DNA: TGTGCCAGCAGCACGCCGGGACAGCTATGGGGCTACACCTTC.

The chain is built from TRBV7-9 and TRBJ2-1, with D possibly TRBD2 on 5 matching bases. The CDR3 is 14 residues long. Germline V gene data show CDR1 as SEHNR and CDR2 as FQNEAQ (reference sequence). The V gene lost 8 bases and the J gene lost 0 bases, with 11 bases spanning the gap. CDR3 DNA sequence: TGTGCCAGCTCGATAGGGAGCTCCTACAATGAGCAGTTCTTC. Translated: CASSIGSSYNEQFF.

Only a few counts were recorded for this clonotype. V is TRBV12-3 or TRBV12-4 and J is TRBJ1-1, with no clear D. The CDR3 extends over 14 amino acids. V lost 6 bases and J lost 9, with 20 bases in between. CDR3 nucleotide sequence: TGTGCCAGCAGCCTTTTCGACCTACGGGGAAAAGCTTTCTTT. Its protein is CASSLFDLRGKAFF.

This clonotype was counted between two and nine times. J is TRBJ2-1 and V is TRBV3-1; possibly TRBD2 for D (6 bases). Germline CDR1 reads LGHDT; CDR2 reads YNNKEL (reference sequence). Deletions cut 8 bases from V and 3 bases from J, with 23 bases between. The CDR3 is 17 residues long. The CDR3 nucleotides read TGTGCCAGCGGGAAAAGACGTAGCGGACTAAACTACAATGAGCAGTTCTTC. Residues: CASGKRRSGLNYNEQFF.

This clonotype was found a few times. V usage is TRBV5-1 and J usage is TRBJ2-3, with 7 positions matching TRBD2. The CDR3 consists of 15 residues. Per germline, CDR1 SGHRS and CDR2 YFSETQ. The V segment lost 7 bases and the J segment 6 bases; nucleotides outside the gene matches: 14. CDR3 in DNA: TGCGCCAGCCGTCGACTAGCCGGGCAAGCGGATACGCAGTATTTT. This encodes CASRRLAGQADTQYF. Together with reference TRBV5-1 and TRBJ2-3, the CDR3 gives the full variable domain: KAGVTQTPRYLIKTRGQQVTLSCSPISGHRSVSWYQQTPGQGLQFLFEYFSETQRNKGNFPGRFSGRQFSNSRSEMNVSTLELGDSALYLCASRRLAGQADTQYFGPGTRLTVL.